Included here is one TCR beta chain sequence, with context. The CDR3 consists of 13 residues. CDR1 and CDR2 from the germline V gene are MNHEY and SMNVEV (reference sequence). V dropped 4 bases and J dropped 2 bases, with 8 bases sitting between them. In the authors' workflow: How many nucleated cells were present was estimated from reference gene primer amplification. Sequencing was performed with immunoSEQ multiplex PCR; in TCRdb, only in-frame clones are kept and a portion is missing. The V and J calls and clone size were taken over from that table, and D and trimming were inferred from the DNA. The table lists 240,000 or so clones, 88% of them singletons. The source of the sample is a study of blood T cell repertoires in COVID-19. Study overall: COVID-19 samples collected from the United States, Italy and Spain covered acute and convalescent phases. Sample material is recorded as cDNA or gDNA derived from T cells, B-cell-depleted T cells, or PBMCs.

The sequenced sample consisted of peripheral blood. V gene TRBV27 combines with J gene TRBJ1-2; D unresolved. This TCR came from a woman in her 30s with acute or convalescent COVID-19. The CDR3 nucleotides read TGTGCCAGCAGTTGGGCAGTCAACTATGGCTACACCTTC. As protein: CASSWAVNYGYTF.